The 11 T cell receptor beta chains below all came from one sample that was sequenced in a study of T cells expressing NK-cell markers. TCRdb reprocessed the 5' RACE reads and keeps a single row for each CDR3 protein, giving no DNA. The sample shows 500,000 or so distinct CDR3 sequences, and approximately 3.6% sits with its ten largest clones. What was sequenced was blood T cells: a sorted CD56 or NKG2C T cell subset, CD4+ or CD8+ T cells, or bulk PBMC T cells (not recorded which). The source is a man aged 18 to 30 in good health.

This rearrangement joins TRBV3-1 to TRBJ2-1; TCRdb gives TRBD2 as the D gene, but with no DNA this cannot be confirmed. CDR3 length: 18 amino acids. In germline, CDR1 is LGHDT, CDR2 YNNKEL (reference sequence). The CDR3 loop is CASSQDPGTSQPYNEQFF.

The gene calls are TRBV25-1 and TRBJ2-1; the D gene TCRdb calls, TRBD2, cannot be checked with no DNA. The germline gives CDR1 MGHDK, CDR2 SYGVNS. The CDR3 consists of 17 residues. The CDR3 is CASSRPIRTSGVNEQFF.

The chain joins TRBV7-8 to TRBJ2-3; TCRdb returns TRBD2, unconfirmable since there is no DNA. This CDR3 is 17 amino acids long. Germline-derived CDR1 and CDR2 are SGHVS and FQNEAQ. Here the CDR3 reads CASSLASQAGVADTQYF.

The V and J genes are TRBV20-1 and TRBJ2-4; TCRdb's assignment of TRBD1 cannot be checked, as there is no DNA. Per germline, CDR1 DFQATT and CDR2 SNEGSKA (reference sequence). The CDR3 contains 14 residues. CDR3 residues: CSQEGRGPKNIQYF.

The rearrangement uses TRBV3-1 and TRBJ1-2; TCRdb calls TRBD1, which cannot be checked without DNA. The CDR3 consists of 15 residues. CDR1 is LGHDT and CDR2 is YNNKEL in the germline V gene (reference sequence). This CDR3 reads CASSLGTGPDYGYTF.

The chain recombines TRBV28 with TRBJ1-4. Germline V gene lookup returns CDR1 MDHEN and CDR2 SYDVKM. There are 16 residues in the CDR3. The CDR3 here is CASSPNGVATNEKLFF.

The V gene is TRBV7-9, the J gene TRBJ1-2. The CDR3 loop spans 14 amino acids. The V gene's germline CDR1 is SEHNR and CDR2 FQNEAQ (reference sequence). The CDR3 sequence: CASSLDGVSNGYTF.

The chain carries TRBV6-5 and TRBJ2-7; TCRdb calls TRBD2, which cannot be checked without DNA. Germline CDR1 and CDR2: MNHEY and SVGAGI. CDR3 size: 14 residues. CDR3 amino acids: CASRGVGEDYEQYF.

The V and J genes are TRBV5-4 and TRBJ2-3; as DNA is missing, the TRBD2 call by TCRdb cannot be tested. Germline CDR1 SGHNT, CDR2 YYREEE (reference sequence). The CDR3 is 15 residues long. The CDR3 loop reads CASTTRVRETDTQYF.

The chain carries TRBV15 and TRBJ1-5. CDR1 and CDR2 from the germline V gene are LNHNV and YYDKDF (reference sequence). The CDR3 contains 13 residues. The CDR3 reads CATTSQGNQPQHF.

V is TRBV18 and J is TRBJ2-3; TCRdb gives TRBD2 as the D gene, but with no DNA this cannot be confirmed. This CDR3 contains 18 residues. The germline V gene encodes CDR1 KGHSH and CDR2 LQKENI. The CDR3 reads CASSPLRLGGKVTDTQYF.